This T cell receptor (beta chain) came from a study of cytomegalovirus exposure and HLA in healthy donors. Vbeta (60) and Jbeta (13) primers were used in the PCR. Repertoires were generated with immunoSEQ multiplex PCR, while TCRdb's copy carries only in-frame clones and drops some. This sample has under 150,000 clones, with approximately 80% found just once. In germline, CDR1 is SGHAT, CDR2 FQNNGV. With 5 bases clipped from V and 0 bases from J, the junction kept 8 bases outside the gene matches. The CDR3 runs to 17 residues. The chain has TRBV11-2 and TRBJ1-5; 9 bases agree with TRBD1. The source is a man aged 18 to 29 in good health and CMV-seronegative. Sequenced input: PBMCs. The DNA for the CDR3 is TGTGCCAGCAGCCCGGAGGGACAGGGACATAGCAATCAGCCCCAGCATTTT. This encodes CASSPEGQGHSNQPQHF.